This T cell receptor beta chain came from a study of control samples from healthy donors and cancer patients. The CDR3 contains 17 residues. Trimming left V 1 base short and J 1 base short, with 14 bases between. Germline assignment: CDR1 MGHRA and CDR2 YSYEKL. Measured with immunoSEQ multiplex PCR; TCRdb has only the in-frame clones, and not every one. Among some 150,000 clones listed, roughly 92% were seen once. This receptor was taken from a man in his forties in good health. This chain uses TRBV4-1 with TRBJ1-5; D perhaps matches TRBD1 (6 bases). Sequenced: blood. The CDR3 region is CASSQALRGASNQPQHF. CDR3 coding DNA: TGCGCCAGCAGCCAAGCGTTGCGGGGGGCCAGCAATCAGCCCCAGCATTTT.